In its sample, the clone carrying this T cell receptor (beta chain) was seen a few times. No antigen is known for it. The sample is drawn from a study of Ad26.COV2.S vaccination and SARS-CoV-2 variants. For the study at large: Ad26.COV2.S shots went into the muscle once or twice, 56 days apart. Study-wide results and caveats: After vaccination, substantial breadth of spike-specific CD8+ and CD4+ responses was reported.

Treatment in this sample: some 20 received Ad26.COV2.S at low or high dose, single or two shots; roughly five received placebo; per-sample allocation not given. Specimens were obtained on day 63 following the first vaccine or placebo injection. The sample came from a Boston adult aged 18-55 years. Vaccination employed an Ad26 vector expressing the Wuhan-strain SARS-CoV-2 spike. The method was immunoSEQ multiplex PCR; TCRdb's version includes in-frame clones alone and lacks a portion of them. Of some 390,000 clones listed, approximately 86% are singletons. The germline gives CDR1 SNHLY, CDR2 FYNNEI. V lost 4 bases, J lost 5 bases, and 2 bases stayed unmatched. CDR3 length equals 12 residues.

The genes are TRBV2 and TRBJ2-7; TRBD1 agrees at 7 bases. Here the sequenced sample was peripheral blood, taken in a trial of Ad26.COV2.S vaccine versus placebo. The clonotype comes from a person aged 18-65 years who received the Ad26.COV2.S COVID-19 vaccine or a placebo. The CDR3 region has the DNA TGTGCCAGCAGTGGACAGGGCCACGAGCAGTACTTC. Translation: CASSGQGHEQYF.